These T cell receptor beta chains were read from a single sample in a study of PD-1 blockade in classical Hodgkin lymphoma. Repertoires were generated with immunoSEQ multiplex PCR, while TCRdb's copy carries only in-frame clones and drops some. This sample has about 49,000 clones; 90% occur once, and the top ten carry roughly 14%. The material sequenced was peripheral blood mononuclear cells (PBMCs), taken before the fourth cycle of nivolumab. Source of these receptors: a human donor with classical Hodgkin lymphoma. CDR3s include the opening cysteine and the closing phenylalanine or tryptophan.

j_gene: TRBJ2-1; v_gene: TRBV11-2; CDR3aa: CASSLEKLSSYNEQFF
j_gene: TRBJ2-3; v_gene: TRBV10-1; CDR3aa: CASSEIARGADTQYF
j_gene: TRBJ1-5; v_gene: TRBV15; CDR3aa: CATQQGILQPQHF
j_gene: TRBJ2-1; v_gene: TRBV18; CDR3aa: CASSPPRSRDNEQFF
j_gene: TRBJ2-2; v_gene: TRBV21-1; CDR3aa: CASSKRENTGELFF
j_gene: TRBJ2-1; v_gene: TRBV30; CDR3aa: CAWSGTSGGYEQFF
j_gene: TRBJ2-5; v_gene: TRBV5-1; CDR3aa: CASSFGLQETQYF
j_gene: TRBJ2-3; v_gene: TRBV7-2; CDR3aa: CASSSGTQLEGYF
j_gene: TRBJ2-2; v_gene: TRBV29-1; CDR3aa: CSVEELAGELFF
j_gene: TRBJ2-2; v_gene: TRBV27; CDR3aa: CASKQADRVGTGELFF
j_gene: TRBJ2-7; v_gene: TRBV10-3; CDR3aa: CAIMGVETSGNYEQYF
j_gene: TRBJ2-7; v_gene: TRBV7-2; CDR3aa: CASSLMAQTSYEQYF
j_gene: TRBJ1-1; v_gene: TRBV5-8; CDR3aa: CASSSIGTGVNTEAFF
j_gene: TRBJ1-5; v_gene: TRBV7-2; CDR3aa: CASSFSQDPNQPQHF
j_gene: TRBJ2-7; v_gene: TRBV5-1; CDR3aa: CASSLSPTQTYEQYF
j_gene: TRBJ2-1; v_gene: TRBV2; CDR3aa: CTGDGRPAANEQFF
j_gene: TRBJ1-4; v_gene: TRBV7-9; CDR3aa: CASRAINRELEKLFF
j_gene: TRBJ2-1; v_gene: TRBV2; CDR3aa: CASSDRTSGKFF
j_gene: TRBJ2-7; v_gene: TRBV6-5; CDR3aa: CASSYAGVSGAYEQYF
j_gene: TRBJ2-7; v_gene: TRBV7-8; CDR3aa: CASSPAQVEQYF
j_gene: TRBJ2-1; v_gene: TRBV7-8; CDR3aa: CASSFGAPRASGSNEQFF
j_gene: TRBJ2-1; v_gene: TRBV28; CDR3aa: CASSLPSGLAVNEQFF
j_gene: TRBJ2-7; v_gene: TRBV2; CDR3aa: CASSEAPSGSYEQYF
j_gene: TRBJ1-2; v_gene: TRBV19; CDR3aa: CASSIGGIPYYGYTF